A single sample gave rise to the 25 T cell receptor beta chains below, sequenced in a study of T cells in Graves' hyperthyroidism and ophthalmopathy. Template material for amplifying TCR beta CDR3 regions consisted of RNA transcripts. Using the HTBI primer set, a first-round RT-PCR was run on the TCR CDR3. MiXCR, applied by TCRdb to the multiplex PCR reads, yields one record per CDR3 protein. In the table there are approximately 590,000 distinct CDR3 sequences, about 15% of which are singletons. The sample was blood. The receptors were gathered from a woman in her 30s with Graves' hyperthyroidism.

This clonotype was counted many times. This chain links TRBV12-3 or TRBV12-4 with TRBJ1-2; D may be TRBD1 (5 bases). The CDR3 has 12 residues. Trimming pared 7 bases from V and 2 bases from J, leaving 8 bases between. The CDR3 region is CASTRDNYGYTF. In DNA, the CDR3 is TGTGCCAGCACCCGGGACAACTATGGCTACACCTTC.

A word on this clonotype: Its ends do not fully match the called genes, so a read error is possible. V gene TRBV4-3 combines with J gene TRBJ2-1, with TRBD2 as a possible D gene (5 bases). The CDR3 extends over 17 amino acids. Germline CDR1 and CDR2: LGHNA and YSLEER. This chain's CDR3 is CASSQDRAAPTYNGQFF. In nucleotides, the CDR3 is TGCGCCAGCAGCCAAGATCGAGCGGCCCCCACGTACAATGGGCAGTTCTTC.

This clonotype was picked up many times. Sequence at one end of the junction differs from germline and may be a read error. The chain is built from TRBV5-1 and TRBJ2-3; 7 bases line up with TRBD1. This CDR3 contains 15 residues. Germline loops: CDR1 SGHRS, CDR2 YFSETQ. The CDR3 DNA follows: TGTGCCAGCAGCCGGGACAGTACTAGCACAGATACGCAGTATTTT. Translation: CASSRDSTSTDTQYF. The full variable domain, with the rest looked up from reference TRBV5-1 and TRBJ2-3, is KAGVTQTPRYLIKTRGQQVTLSCSPISGHRSVSWYQQTPGQGLQFLFEYFSETQRNKGNFPGRFSGRQFSNSRSEMNVSTLELGDSALYLCASSRDSTSTDTQYFGPGTRLTVL.

CDR3 residues: CASSQASGTGSYEQYF. DNA for the CDR3: TGCGCCAGCAGCCAAGCCTCCGGGACAGGGTCCTACGAGCAGTACTTC. The chain uses TRBV4-3 and TRBJ2-7; 9 nucleotides match TRBD1. The CDR3 consists of 16 residues. The V gene's germline CDR1 is LGHNA and CDR2 YSLEER. The V segment lost 1 base and the J segment 1 base; nucleotides outside the gene matches: 5.

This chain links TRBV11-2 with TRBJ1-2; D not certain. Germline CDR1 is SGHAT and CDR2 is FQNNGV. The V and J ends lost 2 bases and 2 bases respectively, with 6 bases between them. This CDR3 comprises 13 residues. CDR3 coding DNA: TGTGCCAGCAGCTTAAGTGACAACTATGGCTACACCTTC. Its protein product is CASSLSDNYGYTF.

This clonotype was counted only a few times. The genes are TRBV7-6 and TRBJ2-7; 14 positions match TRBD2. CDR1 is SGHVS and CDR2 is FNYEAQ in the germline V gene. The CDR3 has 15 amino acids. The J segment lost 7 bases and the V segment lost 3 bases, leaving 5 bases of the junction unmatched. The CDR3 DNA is TGTGCCAGCAGCTTGGGGACTAGCGGGAGTAGTGAGCAGTACTTC. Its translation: CASSLGTSGSSEQYF.

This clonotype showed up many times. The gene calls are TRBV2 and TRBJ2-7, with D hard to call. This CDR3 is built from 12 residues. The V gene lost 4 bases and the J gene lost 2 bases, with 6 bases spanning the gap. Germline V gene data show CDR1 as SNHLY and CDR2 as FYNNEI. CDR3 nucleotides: TGTGCCAGCAGTGCCTCCCCCTACGAGCAGTACTTC. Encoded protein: CASSASPYEQYF.

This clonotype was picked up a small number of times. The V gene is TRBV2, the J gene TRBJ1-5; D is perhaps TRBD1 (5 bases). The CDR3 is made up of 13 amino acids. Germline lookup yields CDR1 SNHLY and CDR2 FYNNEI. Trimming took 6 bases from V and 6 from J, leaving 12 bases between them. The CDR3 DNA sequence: TGTGCCAGCAGGTGGGACGGTCGTCAGCCCCAGCATTTT. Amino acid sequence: CASRWDGRQPQHF.

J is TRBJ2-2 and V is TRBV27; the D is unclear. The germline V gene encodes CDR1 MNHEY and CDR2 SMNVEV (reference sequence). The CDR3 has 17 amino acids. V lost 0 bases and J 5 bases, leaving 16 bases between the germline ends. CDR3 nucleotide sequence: TGTGCCAGCAGTTTATCGAGGTCGACAATTAGGACCGGGGAGCTGTTTTTT. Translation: CASSLSRSTIRTGELFF.

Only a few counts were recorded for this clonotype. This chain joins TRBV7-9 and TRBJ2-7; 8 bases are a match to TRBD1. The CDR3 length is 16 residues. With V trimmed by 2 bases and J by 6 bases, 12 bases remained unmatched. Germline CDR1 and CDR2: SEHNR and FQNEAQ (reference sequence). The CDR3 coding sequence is TGTGCCAGCAGCTTATACGCCAGGGGGCGCCTTGGCGAGCAGTACTTC. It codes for CASSLYARGRLGEQYF.

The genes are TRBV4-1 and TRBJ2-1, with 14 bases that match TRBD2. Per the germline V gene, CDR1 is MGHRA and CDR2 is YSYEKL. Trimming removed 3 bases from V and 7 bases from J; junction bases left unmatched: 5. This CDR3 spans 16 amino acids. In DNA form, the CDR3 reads TGCGCCAGCAGCCACAGACTAGCGGGAGGGCCAAATGAGCAGTTCTTC. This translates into CASSHRLAGGPNEQFF.

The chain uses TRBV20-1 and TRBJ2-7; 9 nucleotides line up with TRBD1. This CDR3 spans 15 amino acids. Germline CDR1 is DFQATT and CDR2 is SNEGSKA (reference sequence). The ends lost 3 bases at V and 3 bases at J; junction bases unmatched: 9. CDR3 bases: TGCAGTGCTAGGGAGACAGGGGGGTCCTTCTACGAGCAGTACTTC. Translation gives CSARETGGSFYEQYF.

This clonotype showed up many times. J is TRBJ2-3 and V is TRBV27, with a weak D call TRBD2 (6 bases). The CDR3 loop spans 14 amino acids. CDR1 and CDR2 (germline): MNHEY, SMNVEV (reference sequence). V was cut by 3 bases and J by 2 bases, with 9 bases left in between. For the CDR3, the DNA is TGTGCCAGCAGTTTTGGCGGGAACACAGATACGCAGTATTTT. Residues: CASSFGGNTDTQYF.

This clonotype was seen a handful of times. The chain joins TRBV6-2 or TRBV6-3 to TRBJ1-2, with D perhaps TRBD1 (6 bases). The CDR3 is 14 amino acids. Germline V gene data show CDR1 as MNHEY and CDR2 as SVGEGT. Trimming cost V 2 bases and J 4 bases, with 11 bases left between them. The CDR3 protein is CASSYATGLYGYTF. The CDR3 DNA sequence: TGTGCCAGCAGTTACGCGACAGGCCTCTATGGCTACACCTTC.

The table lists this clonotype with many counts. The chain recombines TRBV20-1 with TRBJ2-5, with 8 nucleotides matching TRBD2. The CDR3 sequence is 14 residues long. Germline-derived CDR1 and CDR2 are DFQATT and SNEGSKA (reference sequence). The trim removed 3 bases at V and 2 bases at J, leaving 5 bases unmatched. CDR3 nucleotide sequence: TGCAGTGCTAGTGCGATAGCGGGACAAGAGACCCAGTACTTC. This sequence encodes CSASAIAGQETQYF.

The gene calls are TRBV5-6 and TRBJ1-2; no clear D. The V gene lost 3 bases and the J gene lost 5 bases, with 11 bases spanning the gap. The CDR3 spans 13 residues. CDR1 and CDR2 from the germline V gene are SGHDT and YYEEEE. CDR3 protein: CASSYIEGYGYTF. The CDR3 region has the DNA TGTGCCAGCAGCTATATTGAGGGATATGGCTACACCTTC.

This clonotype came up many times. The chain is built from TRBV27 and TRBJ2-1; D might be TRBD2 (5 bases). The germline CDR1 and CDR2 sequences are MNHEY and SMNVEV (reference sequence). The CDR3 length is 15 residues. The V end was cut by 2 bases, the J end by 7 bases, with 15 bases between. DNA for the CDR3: TGTGCCAGCAGTTTAGGGCGGATCTCGGGAAATGAGCAGTTCTTC. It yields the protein CASSLGRISGNEQFF.

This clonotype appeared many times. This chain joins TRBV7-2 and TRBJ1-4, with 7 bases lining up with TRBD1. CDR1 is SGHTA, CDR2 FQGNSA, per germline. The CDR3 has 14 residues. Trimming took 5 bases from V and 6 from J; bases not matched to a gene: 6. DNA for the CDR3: TGTGCCAGCAGCCGGGACAGCACCTATGAAAAACTGTTTTTT. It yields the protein CASSRDSTYEKLFF. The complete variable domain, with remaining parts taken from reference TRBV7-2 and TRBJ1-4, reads GAGVSQSPSNKVTEKGKDVELRCDPISGHTALYWYRQSLGQGLEFLIYFQGNSAPDKSGLPSDRFSAERTGGSVSTLTIQRTQQEDSAVYLCASSRDSTYEKLFFGSGTQLSVL.

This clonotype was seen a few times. The CDR3 bases are TGTGCCAGCAGCTCTAGGACAGTCGGCACTGAAGCTTTCTTT. Protein sequence: CASSSRTVGTEAFF. This rearrangement joins TRBV7-2 to TRBJ1-1, with a tentative D call TRBD1 (6 bases). Looked up from germline, CDR1 is SGHTA and CDR2 is FQGNSA. Trimming stripped 4 bases from V and 4 bases from J, with 13 bases between. This CDR3 has 14 residues.

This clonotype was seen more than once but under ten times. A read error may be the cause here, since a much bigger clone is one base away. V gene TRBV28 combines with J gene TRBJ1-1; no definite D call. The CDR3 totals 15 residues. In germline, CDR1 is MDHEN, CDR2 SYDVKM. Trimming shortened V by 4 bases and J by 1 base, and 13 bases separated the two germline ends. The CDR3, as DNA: TGTGCCAGCAGTTCCTCCATCAGACAGAACACTGAAGCTTTCTTT. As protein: CASSSSIRQNTEAFF.

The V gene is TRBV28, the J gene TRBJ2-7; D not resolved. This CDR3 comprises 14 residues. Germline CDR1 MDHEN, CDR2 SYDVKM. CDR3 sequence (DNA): TGTGCTACCCTGCGAGGCGGCGATCCCTACGAGCAGTACTTC. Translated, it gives CATLRGGDPYEQYF.

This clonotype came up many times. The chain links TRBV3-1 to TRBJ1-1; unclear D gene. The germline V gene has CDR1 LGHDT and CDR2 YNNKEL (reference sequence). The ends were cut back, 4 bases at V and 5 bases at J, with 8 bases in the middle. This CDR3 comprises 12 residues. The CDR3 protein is CASSRSGTEAFF. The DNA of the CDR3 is TGTGCCAGCAGCCGCAGTGGTACTGAAGCTTTCTTT. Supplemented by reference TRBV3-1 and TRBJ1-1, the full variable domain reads DTAVSQTPKYLVTQMGNDKSIKCEQNLGHDTMYWYKQDSKKFLKIMFSYNNKELIINETVPNRFSPKSPDKAHLNLHINSLELGDSAVYFCASSRSGTEAFFGQGTRLTVV.

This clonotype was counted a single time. CDR3 sequence (DNA): TGTGCCAGCAGCTCGGACAGGGGGGTTGGTGAAGCTTTCTTT. As protein: CASSSDRGVGEAFF. The chain uses TRBV11-3 and TRBJ1-1, with 10 bases aligning to TRBD1. This CDR3 is 14 amino acids long. Per the germline V gene, CDR1 is SGHNT and CDR2 is YENEEA. J lost 7 bases, V lost 4 bases, and 6 bases had no gene match. Variable domain in full (rest from reference TRBV11-3 and TRBJ1-1): EAGVVQSPRYKIIEKKQPVAFWCNPISGHNTLYWYLQNLGQGPELLIRYENEEAVDDSQLPKDRFSAERLKGVDSTLKIQPAELGDSAVYLCASSSDRGVGEAFFGQGTRLTVV.

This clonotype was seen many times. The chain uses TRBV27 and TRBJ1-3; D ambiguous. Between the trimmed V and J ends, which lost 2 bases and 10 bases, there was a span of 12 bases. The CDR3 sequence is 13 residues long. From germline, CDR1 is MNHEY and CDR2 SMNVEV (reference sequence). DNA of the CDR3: TGTGCCAGCAGTTTAGGACTCGGGTCGACCATATATTTT. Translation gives CASSLGLGSTIYF.

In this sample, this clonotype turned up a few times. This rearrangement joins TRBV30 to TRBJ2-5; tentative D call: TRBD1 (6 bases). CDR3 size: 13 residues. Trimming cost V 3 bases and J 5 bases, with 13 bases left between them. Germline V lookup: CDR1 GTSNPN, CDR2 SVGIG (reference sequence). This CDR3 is CAWRNTGSETQYF. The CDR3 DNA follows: TGTGCCTGGAGAAACACAGGGAGCGAGACCCAGTACTTC.